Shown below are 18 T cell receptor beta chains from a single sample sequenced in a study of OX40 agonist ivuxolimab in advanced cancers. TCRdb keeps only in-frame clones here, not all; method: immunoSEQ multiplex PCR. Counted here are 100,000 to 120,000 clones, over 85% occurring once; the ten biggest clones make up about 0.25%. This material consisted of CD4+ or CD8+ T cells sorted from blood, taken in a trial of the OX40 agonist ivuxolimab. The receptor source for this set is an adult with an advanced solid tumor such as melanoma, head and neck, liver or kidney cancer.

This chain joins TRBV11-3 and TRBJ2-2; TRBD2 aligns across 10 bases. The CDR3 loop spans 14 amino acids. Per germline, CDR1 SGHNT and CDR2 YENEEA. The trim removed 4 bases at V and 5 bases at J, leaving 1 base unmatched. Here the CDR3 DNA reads TGTGCCAGCAGCTCAGCGGGAGGGACCGGGGAGCTGTTTTTT. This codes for CASSSAGGTGELFF.

This CDR3 reads CASSPRPGPETQYF. The CDR3 coding sequence is TGTGCCAGCTCACCACGGCCAGGGCCTGAGACCCAGTACTTC. The V call is TRBV18, the J call TRBJ2-5; D possibly corresponds to TRBD1 (5 bases). CDR3 length: 14 residues. The germline V gene has CDR1 KGHSH and CDR2 LQKENI. The germline V and J ends were trimmed by 1 base and 5 bases, with 11 bases remaining between them.

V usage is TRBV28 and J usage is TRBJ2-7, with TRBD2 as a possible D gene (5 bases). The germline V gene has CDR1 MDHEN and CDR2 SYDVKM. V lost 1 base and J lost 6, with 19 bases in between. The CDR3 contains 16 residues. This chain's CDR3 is CASSLFGSSDYSEQYF. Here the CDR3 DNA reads TGTGCCAGCAGTTTATTCGGAAGCTCCGACTACAGCGAGCAGTACTTC.

CDR3 sequence (DNA): TGTGCCAGCAGTGCCATCGGGACTAGCGTTTACAATGAGCAGTTCTTC. Translation: CASSAIGTSVYNEQFF. V gene TRBV6-6 combines with J gene TRBJ2-1; 10 nucleotides line up with TRBD2. J was trimmed by 4 bases and V by 5 bases; bases with no gene match: 8. The CDR3 sequence is 16 residues long. In germline, CDR1 is MNHNY, CDR2 SVGAGI (reference sequence).

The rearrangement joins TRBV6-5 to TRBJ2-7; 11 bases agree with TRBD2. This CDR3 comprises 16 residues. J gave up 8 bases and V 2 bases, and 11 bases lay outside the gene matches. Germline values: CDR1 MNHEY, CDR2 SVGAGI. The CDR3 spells CASSYVSSGGTHQQYF. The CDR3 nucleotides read TGTGCCAGCAGTTACGTCTCTAGCGGGGGGACCCACCAGCAGTACTTC.

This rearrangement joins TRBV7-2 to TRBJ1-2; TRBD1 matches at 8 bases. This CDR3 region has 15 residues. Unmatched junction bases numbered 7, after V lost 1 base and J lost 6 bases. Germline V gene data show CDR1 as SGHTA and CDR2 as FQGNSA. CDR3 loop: CASSLGTGLVHGYTF. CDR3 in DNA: TGTGCCAGCAGCTTAGGGACAGGGCTTGTTCATGGCTACACCTTC.

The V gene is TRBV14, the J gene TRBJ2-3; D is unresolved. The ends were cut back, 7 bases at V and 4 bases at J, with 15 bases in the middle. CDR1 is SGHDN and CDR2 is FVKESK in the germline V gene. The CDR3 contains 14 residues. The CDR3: CASTQGPASDTQYF. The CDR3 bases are TGTGCCAGCACTCAAGGACCTGCTTCAGATACGCAGTATTTT.

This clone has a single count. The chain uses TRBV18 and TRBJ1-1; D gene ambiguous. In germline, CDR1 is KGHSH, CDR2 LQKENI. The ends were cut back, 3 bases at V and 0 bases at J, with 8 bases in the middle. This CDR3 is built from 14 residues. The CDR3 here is CASSPGVMNTEAFF. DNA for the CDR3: TGTGCCAGCTCACCGGGTGTTATGAACACTGAAGCTTTCTTT.

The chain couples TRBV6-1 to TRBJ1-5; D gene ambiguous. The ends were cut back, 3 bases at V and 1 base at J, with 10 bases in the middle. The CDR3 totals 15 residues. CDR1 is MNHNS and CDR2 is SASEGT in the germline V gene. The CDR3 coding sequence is TGTGCCAGCAGTGATGGGTTCTCGAGCAATCAGCCCCAGCATTTT. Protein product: CASSDGFSSNQPQHF.

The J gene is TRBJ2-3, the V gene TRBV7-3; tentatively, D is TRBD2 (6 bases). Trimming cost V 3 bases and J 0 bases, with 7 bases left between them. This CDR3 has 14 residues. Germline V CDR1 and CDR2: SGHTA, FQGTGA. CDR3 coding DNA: TGTGCCAGCAGCTTGGGACTGAGCACAGATACGCAGTATTTT. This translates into CASSLGLSTDTQYF.

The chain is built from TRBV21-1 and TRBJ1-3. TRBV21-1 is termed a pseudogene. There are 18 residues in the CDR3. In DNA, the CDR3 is TGTGCCAGCAGCAAAGCCTGTTTATCGGGGAATATGGGAAACACCATATATTTT. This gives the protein CASSKACLSGNMGNTIYF.

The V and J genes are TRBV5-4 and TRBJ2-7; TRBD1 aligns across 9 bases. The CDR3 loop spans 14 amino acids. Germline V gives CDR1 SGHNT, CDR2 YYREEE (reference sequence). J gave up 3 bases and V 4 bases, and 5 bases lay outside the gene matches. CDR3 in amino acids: CASSKDRGYYEQYF. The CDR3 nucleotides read TGTGCCAGCAGCAAGGACAGGGGATACTACGAGCAGTACTTC. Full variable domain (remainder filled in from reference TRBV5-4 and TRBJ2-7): ETGVTQSPTHLIKTRGQQVTLRCSSQSGHNTVSWYQQALGQGPQFIFQYYREEENGRGNFPPRFSGLQFPNYSSELNVNALELDDSALYLCASSKDRGYYEQYFGPGTRLTVT.

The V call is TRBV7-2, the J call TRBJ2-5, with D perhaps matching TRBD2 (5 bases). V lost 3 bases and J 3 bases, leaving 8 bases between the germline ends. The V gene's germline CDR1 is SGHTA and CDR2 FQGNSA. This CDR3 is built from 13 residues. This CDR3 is CASSFQLEETQYF. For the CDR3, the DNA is TGTGCCAGCAGCTTTCAACTAGAAGAGACCCAGTACTTC.

The CDR3, as DNA: TGTGCCAGCAGCTTAGTGCCGCGACTAAACACAGATACGCAGTATTTT. Translating gives CASSLVPRLNTDTQYF. The chain is built from TRBV7-8 and TRBJ2-3, with D perhaps TRBD2 (5 bases). Looked up from germline, CDR1 is SGHVS and CDR2 is FQNEAQ. The CDR3 is 16 amino acids. V was shortened by 1 base and J by 2 bases, with 13 bases between the two germline ends.

CDR3 residues: CASSQEGRGANVLTF. The CDR3 nucleotides are TGCGCCAGCAGCCAAGAGGGACGCGGGGCCAACGTCCTGACTTTC. The rearrangement links TRBV4-3 to TRBJ2-6; D might be TRBD1 or TRBD2, each matching 5 bases. This CDR3 contains 15 residues. Germline values: CDR1 LGHNA, CDR2 YSLEER. V was clipped by 0 bases and J by 4 bases, with 7 bases between them.

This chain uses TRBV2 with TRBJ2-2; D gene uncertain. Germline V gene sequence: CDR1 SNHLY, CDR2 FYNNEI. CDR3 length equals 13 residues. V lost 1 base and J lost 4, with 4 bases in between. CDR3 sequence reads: CASSEESTGELFF. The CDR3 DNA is TGTGCCAGCAGTGAAGAGAGCACCGGGGAGCTGTTTTTT.

Written as DNA, the CDR3 is TGTGCCAGCATCCCGGTAGGGGCAGATACGCAGTATTTT. Its protein product is CASIPVGADTQYF. V is TRBV6-5 and J is TRBJ2-3; possible D gene TRBD1, 5 bases. Germline V gene lookup returns CDR1 MNHEY and CDR2 SVGAGI. Trimming took off 7 bases at V and 4 bases at J, with 12 bases between the two ends. This CDR3 has 13 residues.

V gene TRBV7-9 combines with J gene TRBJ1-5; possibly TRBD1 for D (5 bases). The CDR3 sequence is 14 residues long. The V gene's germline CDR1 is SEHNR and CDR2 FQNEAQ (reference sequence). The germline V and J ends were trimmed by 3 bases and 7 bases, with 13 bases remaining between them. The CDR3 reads CASSFPGFGQPQHF. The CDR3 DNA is TGTGCCAGCAGCTTCCCAGGGTTCGGGCAGCCCCAGCATTTT.